This T cell receptor (beta chain) was identified in a study of OX40 agonist ivuxolimab in advanced cancers. Germline V gene data show CDR1 as MNHNS and CDR2 as SASEGT. This CDR3 is built from 13 residues. V dropped 10 bases and J dropped 6 bases, with 13 bases sitting between them. Study-wide findings and caveats: At 0.1 to 3.0 mg/kg and by week 6, clonal expansion occurred in CD4+ and CD8+ blood T cells.

Points on this clone: The target antigen is unknown.

Profiled with immunoSEQ multiplex PCR; TCRdb holds only in-frame clones, not every one. The sample has 100,000 to 150,000 clones; under 95% are singletons. Source: CD4+ or CD8+ T cells sorted from blood, taken in a trial of the OX40 agonist ivuxolimab. The clonotype was recovered from an adult with an advanced solid tumor such as melanoma, head and neck, liver or kidney cancer. The chain carries TRBV6-1 and TRBJ1-6; D is perhaps TRBD1 (6 bases). The CDR3, as DNA: TGTGCCACCTCGGGACAACTTAATTCACCCCTCCACTTT. Translation gives CATSGQLNSPLHF.